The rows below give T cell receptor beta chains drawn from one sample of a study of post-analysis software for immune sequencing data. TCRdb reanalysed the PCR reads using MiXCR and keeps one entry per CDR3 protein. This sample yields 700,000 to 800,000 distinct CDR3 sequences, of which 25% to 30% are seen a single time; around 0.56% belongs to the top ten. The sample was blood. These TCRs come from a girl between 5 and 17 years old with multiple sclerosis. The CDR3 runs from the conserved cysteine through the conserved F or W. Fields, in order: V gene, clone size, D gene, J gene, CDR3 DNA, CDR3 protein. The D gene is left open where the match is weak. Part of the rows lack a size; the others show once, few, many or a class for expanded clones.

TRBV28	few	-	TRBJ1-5	TGTGCCAGCAGCCGTAACATGAATCAGCCCCAGCATTTT	CASSRNMNQPQHF
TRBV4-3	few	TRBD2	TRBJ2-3	TGCGCCAGCAGCCGTTTGCGGGAGGTCCAGACAGATACGCAGTATTTT	CASSRLREVQTDTQYF
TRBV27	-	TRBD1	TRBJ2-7	TGTGCCAGCAGTCGGACAGGGGGGATCCACGAGCAGTACTTC	CASSRTGGIHEQYF
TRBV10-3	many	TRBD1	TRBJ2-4	TGTGCCATCAGTGAGTCGACAGGGTTAGCCAAAAACATTCAGTACTTC	CAISESTGLAKNIQYF
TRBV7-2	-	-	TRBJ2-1	TGTGCCAGCAGCTTTTTTAGGGGGGAGCAGTTCTTC	CASSFFRGEQFF
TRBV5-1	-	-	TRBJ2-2	TGCGCCAGCAGCTTGGCGGCCAGACTAAACACCGGGGAGCTGTTTTTT	CASSLAARLNTGELFF
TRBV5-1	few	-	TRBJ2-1	TGCGCCAGCAGCTTGGCCAGGCGGGGTGAGCAGTTCTTC	CASSLARRGEQFF
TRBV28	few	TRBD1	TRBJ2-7	TGTGCCAGCAGTCCACGCGCCGGACAGGGCTACGAGCAGTACTTC	CASSPRAGQGYEQYF
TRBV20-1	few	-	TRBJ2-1	TGCAGTGCTATATTGATTGGGGGATACAATGAGCAGTTCTTC	CSAILIGGYNEQFF
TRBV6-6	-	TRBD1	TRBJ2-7	TGTGCCAGCAATCAGGGGGCGCGGGAGCAGTACTTC	CASNQGAREQYF
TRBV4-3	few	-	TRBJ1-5	TGCGCCAGCAGCCAACGGTCAGGTCAGCCCCAGCATTTT	CASSQRSGQPQHF